A single sample is the source of the 21 T cell receptor beta chains below, sequenced in a study of blood T cell repertoires in COVID-19 (dated by TCRdb to 2018 to 2020). The receptor library was made with the immunoSEQ multiplex PCR assay. The table was pulled from immuneACCESS by TCRdb, which kept in-frame rearrangements only. Such tables lose some clones; where checked, under half of the loss comes from unresolved V genes, and the rest has no known cause. This sample gives about 300,000 clones in total; approximately 90% of them show up just once. The top ten constitute 4.6% of the sample. Sequencing input: peripheral blood. Every receptor here comes from a man aged 40-55 years with acute or convalescent COVID-19.

The chain joins TRBV6-1 to TRBJ1-5; D gene unclear. V lost 3 bases and J lost 7, with 4 bases in between. CDR1 is MNHNS and CDR2 is SASEGT in the germline V gene. The CDR3 has 11 residues. The CDR3 nucleotides are TGTGCCAGCAGTGAGTCGCAGCCCCAGCATTTT. Its protein product is CASSESQPQHF.

CDR3 region: CASTRSRTGEKLFF. CDR3 nucleotides: TGTGCCAGTACCCGATCGAGGACAGGAGAAAAACTGTTTTTT. The V call is TRBV2, the J call TRBJ1-4; the match to TRBD1 covers 7 bases. The CDR3 totals 14 residues. Germline CDR1 and CDR2: SNHLY and FYNNEI. V shed 9 bases, J shed 8 bases, and the junction held 12 bases outside the gene matches. The variable domain in full, completed from reference TRBV2 and TRBJ1-4, reads EPEVTQTPSHQVTQMGQEVILRCVPISNHLYFYWYRQILGQKVEFLVSFYNNEISEKSEIFDDQFSVERPDGSNFTLKIRSTKLEDSAMYFCASTRSRTGEKLFFGSGTQLSVL.

The V call is TRBV19, the J call TRBJ2-7; 12 nucleotides agree with TRBD2. CDR1 is LNHDA and CDR2 is SQIVND in the germline V gene (reference sequence). The CDR3 covers 15 residues. The J segment lost 5 bases and the V segment lost 4 bases, leaving 6 bases of the junction unmatched. CDR3 DNA: TGTGCCAGTAGTACGCTAGCGGGGGGGCCGAACGAGCAGTACTTC. Its protein is CASSTLAGGPNEQYF.

The rearrangement uses TRBV21-1 and TRBJ1-5; the D call in the table, TRBD1, was not verified against the DNA. TRBV21-1 is given as a pseudogene. This CDR3 has 17 amino acids. CDR3 sequence (DNA): TGTGCCAGCAGCAAATTCCCCAAGGCACAGGTTTATCAGCCCCAGCATTTT. It encodes CASSKFPKAQVYQPQHF.

CDR3 DNA sequence: TGTGCCAGCAGTTTAAGGGGACAGGGGGCTTTCGACTTCTCCCCTTACACCTTC. This gives the protein CASSLRGQGAFDFSPYTF. The chain uses TRBV27 and TRBJ1-2; TRBD1 matches at 12 bases. Per germline, CDR1 MNHEY and CDR2 SMNVEV (reference sequence). This CDR3 comprises 18 residues. V was pared by 2 bases and J by 11 bases, with 18 bases of the junction left unmatched.

The gene calls are TRBV10-3 and TRBJ1-2; a weak D match, TRBD1 (6 bases). Germline V gene lookup returns CDR1 ENHRY and CDR2 SYGVKD. The CDR3 covers 14 residues. V gave up 6 bases and J gave up 4 bases, with 15 bases separating them. CDR3 in amino acids: CAIRDSERTYGYTF. The CDR3 nucleotides read TGTGCCATCAGGGACAGTGAGCGTACCTATGGCTACACCTTC.

In its sample, this clone was seen once. The chain combines TRBV18 with TRBJ2-1, with 12 positions matching TRBD2. The V segment lost 2 bases and the J segment 9 bases; nucleotides outside the gene matches: 2. Germline V CDR1 and CDR2: KGHSH, LQKENI. There are 14 residues in the CDR3. This chain's CDR3 is CASSPSSGGAEQFF. DNA for the CDR3: TGTGCCAGCTCACCATCTAGCGGGGGGGCTGAGCAGTTCTTC. Full variable domain (missing parts from reference TRBV18 and TRBJ2-1): NAGVMQNPRHLVRRRGQEARLRCSPMKGHSHVYWYRQLPEEGLKFMVYLQKENIIDESGMPKERFSAEFPKEGPSILRIQQVVRGDSAAYFCASSPSSGGAEQFFGPGTRLTVL.

For the CDR3, the DNA is TGTGCCACAACGGACAGGGGTGGCAATCAGCCCCAGCATTTT. It is translated as CATTDRGGNQPQHF. This rearrangement joins TRBV24-1 to TRBJ1-5, with TRBD1 matching over 9 bases. Unmatched junction bases numbered 5, after V lost 10 bases and J lost 2 bases. CDR1 KGHDR and CDR2 SFDVKD come from the germline V gene. There are 14 residues in the CDR3.

The chain couples TRBV12-5 to TRBJ1-5, with D unresolved. V was trimmed by 4 bases and J by 8 bases, leaving 9 bases between them. The CDR3 has 12 amino acids. CDR1 LGHNT and CDR2 FRNRAP come from the germline V gene. In nucleotides, the CDR3 is TGTGCTAGTGGTTCCGCTCCGGAGCCCCAGCATTTT. This encodes CASGSAPEPQHF.

V gene TRBV4-2 combines with J gene TRBJ1-2; no clear D gene. The V end was cut by 0 bases, the J end by 8 bases, with 16 bases between. Germline values: CDR1 LGHNA, CDR2 YNFKEQ. The CDR3 loop spans 15 amino acids. CDR3 sequence reads: CASSQDVSGSRGYTF. The DNA for the CDR3 is TGTGCCAGCAGCCAAGATGTTTCCGGGTCAAGGGGCTACACCTTC.

The chain has TRBV6-1 and TRBJ1-5; D ambiguous. This CDR3 region has 19 residues. The germline V gene has CDR1 MNHNS and CDR2 SASEGT. Trimming cost V 2 bases and J 0 bases, with 20 bases left between them. The DNA for the CDR3 is TGTGCCAGCAGTGAAATGTCTGGGGAGAGGGCCTATAGCAATCAGCCCCAGCATTTT. It translates to CASSEMSGERAYSNQPQHF.

The chain uses TRBV5-5 and TRBJ1-5; D is uncertain. This CDR3 spans 14 amino acids. CDR1 is SGHKS and CDR2 is YYEKEE in the germline V gene (reference sequence). The ends were cut back, 0 bases at V and 2 bases at J, with 6 bases in the middle. CDR3 sequence (DNA): TGTGCCAGCAGCTTGGCTACTCGCAATCAGCCCCAGCATTTT. Its protein is CASSLATRNQPQHF.

The CDR3 region is CASSPTTTTVNTEAFF. The DNA for the CDR3 is TGTGCCAGCAGCCCCACCACCACGACAGTGAACACTGAAGCTTTCTTT. The chain carries TRBV5-4 and TRBJ1-1; D is perhaps TRBD1 (5 bases). Germline V lookup: CDR1 SGHNT, CDR2 YYREEE (reference sequence). V shed 4 bases and J shed 0 bases, with 16 bases lying between them. The CDR3 has 16 amino acids.

The J gene is TRBJ2-7, the V gene TRBV6-6; 8 bases map to TRBD1. This CDR3 has 14 residues. After removal of 6 bases from V and 13 bases from J, the junction contained 17 bases not matched to a gene. CDR1 is MNHNY and CDR2 is SVGAGI in the germline V gene (reference sequence). CDR3 in DNA: TGTGCCAGCAGCCCGACAGGGGTCGAGGGGAATCACTACTTC. Translated: CASSPTGVEGNHYF.

The chain uses TRBV24-1 and TRBJ2-1; 11 bases fit TRBD1. The V gene end was trimmed by 5 bases and the J gene end by 2 bases; junction bases not matched to a gene: 4. CDR3 length: 16 amino acids. Germline V gene lookup returns CDR1 KGHDR and CDR2 SFDVKD. In nucleotides, the CDR3 is TGTGCCACCAGTGCCTGGGACAGGGGGGCCTACAATGAGCAGTTCTTC. It specifies CATSAWDRGAYNEQFF.

The gene calls are TRBV6-5 and TRBJ1-1; 7 bases match TRBD1. Germline CDR1 and CDR2: MNHEY and SVGAGI. V shed 5 bases and J 4 bases; nucleotides not matched to a gene: 7. The CDR3 is made up of 14 amino acids. The CDR3 region is CASSLRGFGTEAFF. CDR3 bases: TGTGCCAGCAGTCTCAGGGGGTTCGGCACTGAAGCTTTCTTT.

The J gene is TRBJ1-1, the V gene TRBV3-1 (or the pseudogene TRBV3-2), with D perhaps TRBD1 (6 bases). Trimming took off 4 bases at V and 0 bases at J, with 21 bases between the two ends. This CDR3 has 18 residues. CDR1 LGHDT and CDR2 YNNKEL come from the germline V gene (reference sequence). CDR3 DNA sequence: TGTGCCAGCAGCCGGAAGGGGGTCCTCCTCTTAATGAACACTGAAGCTTTCTTT. It yields the protein CASSRKGVLLLMNTEAFF.

The chain joins TRBV6-5 to TRBJ2-2; D might be TRBD2 (6 bases). Germline-derived CDR1 and CDR2 are MNHEY and SVGAGI. V was cut by 5 bases and J by 8 bases, with 15 bases left in between. The CDR3 is 14 residues long. The CDR3 sequence: CASSLGGLGGELFF. CDR3 bases: TGTGCCAGCAGTCTGGGGGGTCTCGGTGGGGAGCTGTTTTTT.

This chain joins TRBV6-6 and TRBJ1-2; no clear D gene. Per germline, CDR1 MNHNY and CDR2 SVGAGI (reference sequence). V was trimmed by 4 bases and J by 4 bases, leaving 16 bases between them. The CDR3 has 15 amino acids. The CDR3, as DNA: TGTGCCAGCAGTTCGGGAGTAGGATATTCCTATGGCTACACCTTC. As protein: CASSSGVGYSYGYTF.

The chain has TRBV2 and TRBJ2-2; no clear D. The V end was cut by 2 bases, the J end by 5 bases, with 12 bases between. The length of the CDR3 is 15 residues. Germline lookup yields CDR1 SNHLY and CDR2 FYNNEI. The CDR3 region is CASSESWRVTGELFF. The DNA for the CDR3 is TGTGCCAGCAGTGAAAGCTGGAGAGTTACCGGGGAGCTGTTTTTT.

This chain connects TRBV5-5 to TRBJ1-2, with a tentative D call TRBD1 (5 bases). The CDR3 sequence is 13 residues long. Germline CDR1 reads SGHKS; CDR2 reads YYEKEE (reference sequence). Trimming cost V 6 bases and J 0 bases, with 9 bases left between them. CDR3 protein: CASNWGANYGYTF. Written as DNA, the CDR3 is TGTGCCAGCAACTGGGGGGCTAACTATGGCTACACCTTC.